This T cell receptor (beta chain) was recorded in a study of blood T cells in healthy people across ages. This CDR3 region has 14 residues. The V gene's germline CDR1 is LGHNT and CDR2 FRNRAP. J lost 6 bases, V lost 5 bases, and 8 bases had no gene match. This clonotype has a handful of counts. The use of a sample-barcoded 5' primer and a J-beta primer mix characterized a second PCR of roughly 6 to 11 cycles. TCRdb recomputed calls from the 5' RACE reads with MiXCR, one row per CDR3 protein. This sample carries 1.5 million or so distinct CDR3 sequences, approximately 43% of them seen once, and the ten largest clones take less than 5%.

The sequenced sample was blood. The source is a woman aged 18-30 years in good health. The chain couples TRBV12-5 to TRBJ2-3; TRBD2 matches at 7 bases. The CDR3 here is CASGPSGGSDTQYF. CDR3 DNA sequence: TGTGCTAGTGGTCCGTCGGGGGGTTCGGATACGCAGTATTTT.